The 21 T cell receptor beta chains listed next were all sequenced from one sample in a study of human T cells and chemical hapten exposure. Time point here: patch test 2, 6 weeks after DPC sensitization. Treatment denoted: therapeutic diphenylcyclopropenone sensitization with weekly scalp DPC. One entry per CDR3 protein, called by TCRdb with MiXCR from the RACE reads. The table lists some 88,000 distinct CDR3 sequences, about 11% of them singletons. The sequencing used whole blood, collected in connection with sensitization to the hapten diphenylcyclopropenone (DPC). These receptors were collected from a man aged 35 to 55 with alopecia areata. Some clones in this sample may be carry-over from other donors' samples.

This chain joins TRBV27 and TRBJ2-1; possibly TRBD1 for D (6 bases). Germline V CDR1 and CDR2: MNHEY, SMNVEV (reference sequence). The V and J ends lost 4 bases and 5 bases respectively, with 15 bases between them. The CDR3 loop spans 15 amino acids. The CDR3 here is CASSSETGFHNEQFF. The CDR3 region has the DNA TGTGCCAGCAGTTCCGAGACAGGATTTCACAATGAGCAGTTCTTC.

The chain combines TRBV11-2 with TRBJ2-1; the D gene is possibly TRBD2 (5 bases). V lost 10 bases and J 9 bases, leaving 25 bases between the germline ends. Germline CDR1 and CDR2: SGHAT and FQNNGV. The CDR3 spans 15 residues. The CDR3 sequence: CAIPRSVRADSEQFF. The CDR3 coding sequence is TGTGCCATTCCCCGTTCAGTGAGGGCCGATTCTGAGCAGTTCTTC. Drawing the rest from reference TRBV11-2 and TRBJ2-1, the complete variable domain is EAGVAQSPRYKIIEKRQSVAFWCNPISGHATLYWYQQILGQGPKLLIQFQNNGVVDDSQLPKDRFSAERLKGVDSTLKIQPAKLEDSAVYLCAIPRSVRADSEQFFGPGTRLTVL.

This clonotype was observed a handful of times. The chain uses TRBV5-1 and TRBJ2-3; 10 nucleotides align to TRBD2. The CDR3 is 15 residues long. Per the germline V gene, CDR1 is SGHRS and CDR2 is YFSETQ. V shed 6 bases and J 5 bases; nucleotides not matched to a gene: 9. CDR3 sequence reads: CASNQAGGPVDTQYF. The CDR3 DNA reads as TGCGCCAGCAACCAAGCGGGAGGGCCGGTAGATACGCAGTATTTT.

The gene calls are TRBV4-1 and TRBJ1-2, with unresolved D. The germline CDR1 and CDR2 sequences are MGHRA and YSYEKL. Trimming shortened V by 1 base and J by 5 bases, and 14 bases separated the two germline ends. This CDR3 region has 15 residues. This CDR3 is CASSQVGRIGYGYTF. The CDR3 nucleotides read TGCGCCAGCAGCCAAGTTGGCAGGATTGGGTATGGCTACACCTTC.

This clonotype has at least ten counts. This rearrangement joins TRBV5-8 to TRBJ2-7; 7 positions agree with TRBD2. The V gene's germline CDR1 is SGHTS and CDR2 YDEGEE. The CDR3 runs 17 residues. V gave up 4 bases and J gave up 7 bases; unmatched junction bases: 20. The CDR3 here is CASSPAVLASGLGEQYV. The CDR3 nucleotides are TGTGCCAGCAGCCCGGCGGTTTTGGCTAGCGGCCTAGGGGAGCAGTACGTC.

V is TRBV9 and J is TRBJ2-3; possibly TRBD2 for D (5 bases). V was pared by 5 bases and J by 2 bases, with 12 bases between. CDR1 is SGDLS, CDR2 YYNGEE, per germline. The CDR3 spans 14 residues. CDR3 sequence: CASSDGGYTDTQYF. CDR3 coding DNA: TGTGCCAGCAGTGACGGAGGCTACACAGATACGCAGTATTTT.

This clonotype was seen many times. The V and J genes are TRBV7-8 and TRBJ1-1; 7 bases map to TRBD1. Looked up from germline, CDR1 is SGHVS and CDR2 is FQNEAQ. The CDR3 covers 14 residues. V shed 5 bases and J 6 bases; nucleotides not matched to a gene: 9. CDR3 loop: CASSQLDRRAEAFF. CDR3 coding DNA: TGTGCCAGCAGCCAATTGGACAGGCGGGCTGAAGCTTTCTTT.

Concerning this clonotype itself: This may arise from a read error, as a much more abundant clone is one base away. V gene TRBV10-2 combines with J gene TRBJ1-5, with TRBD1 matching 9 bases. Germline loops: CDR1 WSHSY, CDR2 SAAADI. CDR3 length: 15 residues. The CDR3 nucleotides are TGCGCCAGCAGTAGGACAGGGGAGGGCAATCAGCCCCAGAATTTT. It codes for CASSRTGEGNQPQNF.

This clonotype was counted only a few times. The V call is TRBV29-1, the J call TRBJ2-3; 13 nucleotides line up with TRBD2. V shed 4 bases, J shed 5 bases, and the junction held 6 bases outside the gene matches. CDR3 size: 15 residues. Germline V gene lookup returns CDR1 SQVTM and CDR2 ANQGSEA. The DNA of the CDR3 is TGCAGCGTTGGCCGGACTAGCGGGAGTTTAGATACGCAGTATTTT. Amino acid sequence: CSVGRTSGSLDTQYF.

The chain employs TRBV6-2 or TRBV6-3 and TRBJ2-3, with 10 nucleotides matching TRBD2. The CDR3 covers 17 residues. Unmatched junction bases numbered 9, after V lost 5 bases and J lost 1 base. Germline CDR1 is MNHEY and CDR2 is SVGEGT. CDR3 nucleotide sequence: TGTGCCAGCAGTCGAACCCAAGGACTAGCGGGCACAGATACGCAGTATTTT. It codes for CASSRTQGLAGTDTQYF.

The rearrangement links TRBV14 to TRBJ2-5; possible D gene TRBD1, 6 bases. Trimming removed 4 bases at V and 4 bases at J, with 13 bases between. In germline, CDR1 is SGHDN, CDR2 FVKESK. This CDR3 region has 14 residues. CDR3 loop: CASSPRTVRETQYF. CDR3 nucleotides: TGTGCCAGCAGCCCTCGGACAGTTCGAGAGACCCAGTACTTC. Full variable domain (outside the CDR3, taken from reference TRBV14 and TRBJ2-5): EAGVTQFPSHSVIEKGQTVTLRCDPISGHDNLYWYRRVMGKEIKFLLHFVKESKQDESGMPNNRFLAERTGGTYSTLKVQPAELEDSGVYFCASSPRTVRETQYFGPGTRLLVL.

This clonotype was detected a few times. The chain links TRBV30 to TRBJ2-7, with D perhaps matching TRBD1 or TRBD2 (5 bases each). Trimming stripped 5 bases from V and 0 bases from J, with 11 bases between. The CDR3 consists of 13 residues. Germline lookup yields CDR1 GTSNPN and CDR2 SVGIG (reference sequence). The CDR3, as DNA: TGTGCCTGGGGGACCCTTAGCTCCTACGAGCAGTACTTC. Translation gives CAWGTLSSYEQYF.

This clonotype has just a few counts. The V and J genes are TRBV6-2 or TRBV6-3 and TRBJ2-7, with unresolved D. CDR3 size: 14 residues. V lost 2 bases to trimming and J lost 4 bases, with 12 bases between them. From germline, CDR1 is MNHEY and CDR2 SVGEGT. CDR3 nucleotide sequence: TGTGCCAGCAGTTACGCCGGTCGGCGGTACGAGCAGTACGTC. Translation gives CASSYAGRRYEQYV.

This chain joins TRBV7-3 and TRBJ2-3; perhaps TRBD1 as D (7 bases). This CDR3 contains 16 residues. V was pared by 5 bases and J by 6 bases, with 21 bases between. Germline CDR1 is SGHTA and CDR2 is FQGTGA. In DNA, the CDR3 is TGTGCCAGCAGCCGACAGGCAGGGGGGCCGTCTGATACGCAGTATTTT. It is translated as CASSRQAGGPSDTQYF.

This clonotype was picked up a small number of times. The CDR3 DNA sequence: TGTGCCAGCAGTGTGCCGCGTTCCGGGGGCGTCACCAGAGGAAGTCCCTTGTGGACCCAGTACTTC. It encodes CASSVPRSGGVTRGSPLWTQYF. The chain carries TRBV6-1 and TRBJ2-5; D may match TRBD1 or TRBD2 (6 bases each). Germline CDR1 MNHNS, CDR2 SASEGT. V gave up 4 bases and J gave up 7 bases, with 40 bases separating them. The CDR3 runs to 22 residues.

This clonotype occurred a few times. The chain joins TRBV5-1 to TRBJ1-1; 9 nucleotides agree with TRBD1. V shed 4 bases and J 2 bases; nucleotides not matched to a gene: 12. There are 17 residues in the CDR3. CDR1 SGHRS and CDR2 YFSETQ come from the germline V gene. CDR3 DNA: TGCGCCAGCAGCCCCTTAGGGGGGACAGGGCTTAACACTGAAGCTTTCTTT. Translation: CASSPLGGTGLNTEAFF.

The chain uses TRBV10-3 and TRBJ2-2, with D maybe TRBD2 (6 bases). The CDR3 runs to 14 residues. Germline values: CDR1 ENHRY, CDR2 SYGVKD. With 7 bases removed from V and 6 bases from J, the gap between germline ends came to 15 bases. CDR3 loop: CAITGGSSAGELFF. CDR3 nucleotides: TGTGCCATCACCGGGGGAAGTTCAGCCGGGGAGCTGTTTTTT.

The chain carries TRBV7-2 and TRBJ2-5, with a tentative D call TRBD2 (5 bases). There are 14 residues in the CDR3. Trimming removed 1 base at V and 2 bases at J, with 8 bases between. Per germline, CDR1 SGHTA and CDR2 FQGNSA. CDR3 bases: TGTGCCAGCAGCTTAGTGAGGGTGCAAGAGACCCAGTACTTC. This sequence encodes CASSLVRVQETQYF.

The genes are TRBV7-2 and TRBJ1-4, with D unclear. Germline lookup yields CDR1 SGHTA and CDR2 FQGNSA. The CDR3 is 15 amino acids. Trimming stripped 5 bases from V and 0 bases from J, with 10 bases between. The CDR3 here is CASSLLGTTNEKLFF. The CDR3 nucleotides read TGTGCCAGCAGCCTTCTCGGTACAACTAATGAAAAACTGTTTTTT.

This clonotype was observed at least ten times. The chain joins TRBV29-1 to TRBJ1-4, with D uncertain. V lost 4 bases and J 6 bases, leaving 9 bases between the germline ends. The germline V gene encodes CDR1 SQVTM and CDR2 ANQGSEA. The CDR3 runs to 12 residues. CDR3 in amino acids: CSVGEGHEKLFF. The DNA for the CDR3 is TGCAGCGTTGGTGAGGGCCATGAAAAACTGTTTTTT.

This clonotype was observed a handful of times. The V call is TRBV27, the J call TRBJ1-4, with 8 positions matching TRBD1. The CDR3 runs 12 residues. Trimming took 6 bases from V and 7 from J; bases not matched to a gene: 1. Germline loops: CDR1 MNHEY, CDR2 SMNVEV (reference sequence). This CDR3 reads CASRDRAEKLFF. For the CDR3, the DNA is TGTGCCAGCAGGGACAGGGCTGAAAAACTGTTTTTT.